A selection of T cell receptor beta chains follows, all from one sample in a study of cytomegalovirus exposure and HLA in healthy donors. Measured with immunoSEQ multiplex PCR; TCRdb has only the in-frame clones, and not every one. Of 210,000 or so clones in the sample, 78% were seen once. The sequenced sample consisted of PBMCs. These receptors were taken from a boy aged 5-17 years in good health and CMV-seronegative. Both conserved end residues are part of each CDR3. The order of the fields is D gene, V gene, J gene, clone size, CDR3 DNA, CDR3 protein. D genes are given only for firm matches. Clone sizes are given selectively: once, few, many, or a class where the clone is expanded.

>NA|TRBV6-5|TRBJ2-5|few
TGTGCCAGCAAACGAGCACCGGGGCAAGAGACCCAGTACTTC
CASKRAPGQETQYF
>NA|TRBV29-1|TRBJ1-5|NA
TGCAGCGTTGAACTGGGTAGCCGCAATCAGCCCCAGCATTTT
CSVELGSRNQPQHF
>TRBD1|TRBV27|TRBJ1-2|NA
TGTGCCAGCAGTTTATCTGGCGGGGGACAGGGATACTATGGCTACACCTTC
CASSLSGGGQGYYGYTF
>NA|TRBV6-1|TRBJ2-7|NA
TGTGCCAGCAGTTATCGGGGAGCCGAGCAGTACTTC
CASSYRGAEQYF
>TRBD2|TRBV6-1|TRBJ2-3|NA
TGTGCCAGCAGTGATATAGCGGGGGAGGCAGATACGCAGTATTTT
CASSDIAGEADTQYF
>NA|TRBV30|TRBJ1-2|NA
TGTGCCTGGAGTGTTCGGGGCGGGGGGCGGTTGGGTGGCTACACCTTC
CAWSVRGGGRLGGYTF
>TRBD1|TRBV11-2|TRBJ2-7|NA
TGTGCCAGCAGCTTAGATATAGGGACAGGGGGCAAGCAGTACTTC
CASSLDIGTGGKQYF
>NA|TRBV6-1|TRBJ1-5|NA
TGTGCCAGCAGTGAGATGGAGGGTGAAGGCAATCAGCCCCAGCATTTT
CASSEMEGEGNQPQHF
>TRBD2|TRBV4-1|TRBJ2-5|NA
TGCGCCAGCAGCCAATTAGCGGTCTCTAGCGGGTCCTCGGGGACCCAGTACTTC
CASSQLAVSSGSSGTQYF
>NA|TRBV9|TRBJ1-6|NA
TGTGCCAGCGGAGGGTTTCAGAATTCACCCCTCCACTTT
CASGGFQNSPLHF
>NA|TRBV6-5|TRBJ2-2|NA
TGTGCCAGCAGGACCCAGGGGATCAACACCGGGGAGCTGTTTTTT
CASRTQGINTGELFF
>NA|TRBV19|TRBJ1-1|NA
TGTGCCAGTAGCCGGGGAGGACCTATGAACACTGAAGCTTTCTTT
CASSRGGPMNTEAFF
>TRBD1|TRBV18|TRBJ1-1|once
TGTGCCAGCTCACCGACAGGGAAGGTTGATGAAGCTTTCTTT
CASSPTGKVDEAFF
>NA|TRBV11-3|TRBJ1-1|few
TGTGCCAGCAGCTTCCAACCCACAGGGCACACTGAAGCTTTCTTT
CASSFQPTGHTEAFF
>NA|TRBV28|TRBJ1-2|NA
TGTGCCAGCGGGCGACAGCATGGCTACACCTTC
CASGRQHGYTF
>NA|TRBV5-6|TRBJ1-2|NA
TGTGCCAGCAGTCCCGACACGTATGGCTACACCTTC
CASSPDTYGYTF
>TRBD1|TRBV19|TRBJ1-4|NA
TGTGCCAGTGACAGGGGGCGTCGGTACGAAAAACTGTTTTTT
CASDRGRRYEKLFF
>NA|TRBV7-9|TRBJ1-2|NA
TGTGCCAGCAGCTCCGGGGGGGTGAGCGCTAACTATGGCTACACCTTC
CASSSGGVSANYGYTF
>NA|TRBV9|TRBJ1-5|NA
TGTGCCAGCAGCTCAAGCCTAGCGAATCAGCCCCAGCATTTT
CASSSSLANQPQHF
>NA|TRBV9|TRBJ2-7|few
TGTGCCAGCAGCGTTGGCGGAAAAGCCTACGAGCAGTACTTC
CASSVGGKAYEQYF
>NA|TRBV5-4|TRBJ2-2|few
TGTGCCAGCAGCTCCAACCCGGGGAACACCGGGGAGCTGTTTTTT
CASSSNPGNTGELFF
>NA|TRBV30|TRBJ1-2|once
TGTGCCTGGGGAAGGACAGAAAACTATGGCTACACCTTC
CAWGRTENYGYTF
>TRBD1|TRBV10-1|TRBJ1-1|once
TGCGCCAGCAGAGGGGGCAAGAACACTGAAGCTTTCTTT
CASRGGKNTEAFF
>TRBD1|TRBV20-1|TRBJ1-4|NA
TGCAGGGTACAGGGGGGGGAAAAACTGTTTTTT
CRVQGGEKLFF
>TRBD1|TRBV10-3|TRBJ1-1|NA
TGTGCCATCAGTGAGGACAGGGACACTGAAGCTTTCTTT
CAISEDRDTEAFF
>TRBD1|TRBV5-1|TRBJ1-4|once
TGCGCCAGCAGCTTCTTGGGGACAGGGGGCGAAAAACTGTTTTTT
CASSFLGTGGEKLFF